The clone carrying this T cell receptor (beta chain) was seen a few times. CDR1 and CDR2 from the germline V gene are SGHNT and YYREEE (reference sequence). CDR3 length: 14 residues. V was pared by 4 bases and J by 1 base, with 11 bases between. The data were produced by immunoSEQ multiplex PCR, yet TCRdb's version contains in-frame clones alone and is incomplete. The sample lists over 150,000 clones; roughly 84% were seen once. This sample was taken from a study of blood T cell repertoires in COVID-19. Study-wide background: Spain, Italy and the United States supplied samples that represented acute and convalescent COVID-19. PBMCs, B-cell-depleted T cells, or T cells provided the cDNA or gDNA that made up the material.

Each recovered donor of Cohort 3 presented with two negative PCRs, clearance, or symptom resolution. Source material: PBMCs or T cells enriched from blood (not recorded which). The chain uses TRBV5-4 and TRBJ1-1; D perhaps matches TRBD1 (5 bases). The receptor's source is a woman younger than 45 who had recovered from COVID-19. In DNA form, the CDR3 reads TGTGCCAGCAGCCGGACACCAGCGAACACTGAAGCTTTCTTT. Residues: CASSRTPANTEAFF.